These 15 T cell receptor beta chains originate from one sample sequenced in a study of T cells in Graves' hyperthyroidism and ophthalmopathy (dated by TCRdb to the late 2010s). The receptor library was made with multiplex PCR. The sequencing machine was an Illumina HiSeq 2000. Amplification of TCR beta CDR3 regions was carried out from RNA transcripts. The first round of RT-PCR for the TCR CDR3 was performed with the HTBI primer set and the Qiagen OneStep RT-PCR kit. In TCRdb, the public reads were trimmed at Q25 with fastp and aligned with MiXCR, with productive beta chains retained. Rows matching on CDR3 protein sequence are summarized as one entry with the most common DNA and genes. The sample records around 690,000 distinct CDR3 sequences, roughly 20% of which are singletons. The ten largest clones represent roughly 30% of the sample. The sequenced material came from blood. The receptors originated from a man aged 25 to 40 with Graves' ophthalmopathy.

This clonotype has just a few counts. The CDR3 here is CASTSLANYEQYF. CDR3 sequence (DNA): TGTGCCAGCACGAGTCTAGCTAACTACGAGCAGTACTTC. V gene TRBV11-2 combines with J gene TRBJ2-7; TRBD2 might be the D (5 bases). Germline assignment: CDR1 SGHAT and CDR2 FQNNGV. This CDR3 spans 13 amino acids. Trimming took off 7 bases at V and 3 bases at J, with 13 bases between the two ends.

This clonotype was observed once. The J gene is TRBJ2-5, the V gene TRBV9, with no clear D. The CDR3 consists of 15 residues. V was trimmed by 0 bases and J by 5 bases, leaving 14 bases between them. Germline-derived CDR1 and CDR2 are SGDLS and YYNGEE. CDR3 DNA: TGTGCCAGCAGCGTAGGGTGGGGATTCGCGGAGACCCAGTACTTC. The encoded protein is CASSVGWGFAETQYF.

A remark on this clonotype: A junction boundary mismatches the germline segment, possibly from a read error. The chain recombines TRBV10-1 with TRBJ2-3; weak D call: TRBD2 (6 bases). The CDR3 spans 17 residues. Germline lookup yields CDR1 WNHNN and CDR2 SYGVQD (reference sequence). CDR3 region: CASSEYKSGPSTNTQYF. CDR3 coding DNA: TGCGCCAGCAGTGAGTACAAGAGCGGGCCAAGCACAAATACGCAGTATTTT.

In this sample, this clonotype turned up many times. The CDR3 sequence: CASSPLTPGWRNTEAFF. The CDR3 DNA sequence: TGTGCCAGCTCACCGCTGACCCCAGGCTGGAGGAACACTGAAGCTTTCTTT. The rearrangement links TRBV18 to TRBJ1-1; D not certain. Per the germline V gene, CDR1 is KGHSH and CDR2 is LQKENI. The CDR3 consists of 17 residues. V was trimmed by 3 bases and J by 1 base, leaving 18 bases between them.

This clonotype was recorded a few times. This chain connects TRBV7-3 to TRBJ2-6; 7 bases are shared with TRBD1. The CDR3 runs 17 residues. Looked up from germline, CDR1 is SGHTA and CDR2 is FQGTGA. The V segment lost 5 bases and the J segment 0 bases; nucleotides outside the gene matches: 7. The CDR3 DNA reads TGTGCCAGCAGCAGAAGGGGACAGAGCTCTGGGGCCAACGTCCTGACTTTC. Its protein is CASSRRGQSSGANVLTF.

This clonotype was picked up a small number of times. A junction end diverges from the germline sequence, so it may reflect a read error. The CDR3 sequence is CSARGRGSPEAFF. The CDR3 DNA sequence: TGCAGTGCAAGAGGGCGGGGGTCCCCTGAAGCTTTCTTT. The genes are TRBV20-1 and TRBJ1-1; a possible D gene is TRBD1 (5 bases). The CDR3 loop spans 13 amino acids. Germline assignment: CDR1 DFQATT and CDR2 SNEGSKA (reference sequence).

This clonotype was recorded many times. A junction boundary mismatches the germline segment, possibly from a read error. The CDR3: CASSLGGSSSYEQYF. The CDR3 region has the DNA TGTGCCAGCAGTTTAGGCGGGTCGAGCTCCTACGAGCAGTACTTC. The V and J genes are TRBV5-1 and TRBJ2-7, with a possible D match to TRBD2 (5 bases). The length of the CDR3 is 15 residues. Germline V gene lookup returns CDR1 SGHRS and CDR2 YFSETQ.

This clonotype appeared a few times. J is TRBJ2-7 and V is TRBV20-1; D is ambiguous. The CDR3 extends over 14 amino acids. Germline lookup yields CDR1 DFQATT and CDR2 SNEGSKA (reference sequence). The ends were cut back, 5 bases at V and 2 bases at J, with 16 bases in the middle. The chain's CDR3 is CSARLTSVPYEQYF. CDR3 DNA: TGCAGTGCTCGTCTCACCAGCGTTCCCTACGAGCAGTACTTC.

This clonotype was observed a few times. This chain connects TRBV2 to TRBJ2-7, with 12 bases aligning to TRBD2. Germline V gene data show CDR1 as SNHLY and CDR2 as FYNNEI. Trimming cost V 4 bases and J 4 bases; bases outside gene matches: 8. The CDR3 length is 16 residues. CDR3: CASSGLGTSGFYEQYF. In nucleotides, the CDR3 is TGTGCCAGCAGTGGACTTGGGACTAGCGGGTTTTACGAGCAGTACTTC.

This clonotype was observed many times. The V call is TRBV28, the J call TRBJ2-7; 10 bases align to TRBD1. CDR3 length: 15 residues. Germline values: CDR1 MDHEN, CDR2 SYDVKM. Trimming cost V 7 bases and J 2 bases; bases outside gene matches: 8. In DNA, the CDR3 is TGTGCCAGCAACATACCGGGACAGGGGACCTACGAGCAGTACTTC. This encodes CASNIPGQGTYEQYF.

With regard to this clonotype: This could be a read error, since a much larger clone is one nucleotide away. The chain recombines TRBV5-1 with TRBJ1-2, with D perhaps TRBD1 (6 bases). The CDR3 loop spans 13 amino acids. The V end lost 3 bases, the J end lost 12 bases, and 18 bases lay between the germline ends. CDR1 and CDR2 (germline): SGHRS, YFSETQ. The CDR3 DNA sequence: TGCGCCAGCAGCTCGAACAGGGAAGGAGGCCACACCTTC. Amino acid sequence: CASSSNREGGHTF.

This clonotype was seen many times. The chain employs TRBV7-9 and TRBJ1-1; D gene unclear. CDR3 size: 15 residues. With 5 bases removed from V and 2 bases from J, the gap between germline ends came to 15 bases. CDR1 is SEHNR and CDR2 is FQNEAQ in the germline V gene (reference sequence). CDR3 in DNA: TGTGCCAGCAGCCCTCCCTCGGCGGGAAACACTGAAGCTTTCTTT. Translation: CASSPPSAGNTEAFF.

This clonotype occurred once. The chain uses TRBV5-1 and TRBJ2-2; possible D gene TRBD1, 6 bases. The CDR3 is 16 residues long. Germline CDR1 reads SGHRS; CDR2 reads YFSETQ. Trimming pared 2 bases from V and 1 base from J, leaving 12 bases between. The CDR3 here is CASSFIDRQNTGELFF. The CDR3 DNA is TGCGCCAGCAGCTTCATTGACAGGCAGAACACCGGGGAGCTGTTTTTT. Using reference TRBV5-1 and TRBJ2-2 for the parts outside the CDR3, the full variable domain is KAGVTQTPRYLIKTRGQQVTLSCSPISGHRSVSWYQQTPGQGLQFLFEYFSETQRNKGNFPGRFSGRQFSNSRSEMNVSTLELGDSALYLCASSFIDRQNTGELFFGEGSRLTVL.

Comments on this clonotype: One junction end disagrees with the germline gene, perhaps due to a read error. This chain connects TRBV20-1 to TRBJ2-2, with 11 bases aligning to TRBD2. This CDR3 is built from 15 residues. Germline V gives CDR1 DFQATT, CDR2 SNEGSKA (reference sequence). As DNA, the CDR3 is TGCAGTGCTACGAGACTAGCGGGAAACATCGGGGAGCTGTTTTTT. Translation: CSATRLAGNIGELFF.

This clonotype has ten or more counts. The chain joins TRBV12-3 or TRBV12-4 to TRBJ1-1, with a possible D match to TRBD1 (5 bases). Deletions cut 2 bases from V and 4 bases from J, with 8 bases between. This CDR3 has 13 amino acids. CDR3 bases: TGTGCCAGCAGTTTACTGAGGGGCACTGAAGCTTTCTTT. It yields the protein CASSLLRGTEAFF.